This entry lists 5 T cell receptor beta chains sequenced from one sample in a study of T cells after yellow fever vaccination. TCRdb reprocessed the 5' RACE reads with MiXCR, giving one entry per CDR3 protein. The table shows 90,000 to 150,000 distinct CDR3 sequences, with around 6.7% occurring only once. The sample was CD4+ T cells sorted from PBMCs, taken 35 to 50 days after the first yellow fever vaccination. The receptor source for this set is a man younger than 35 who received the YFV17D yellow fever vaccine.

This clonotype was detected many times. CDR3 in DNA: TGTGCCAGCAGCCAAGGGGTGACAGGGGGGAGAGAGACCCAGTACTTC. It is translated as CASSQGVTGGRETQYF. V is TRBV3-1 and J is TRBJ2-5; TRBD1 aligns across 9 bases. CDR3 length: 16 residues. Germline CDR1 and CDR2: LGHDT and YNNKEL (reference sequence). The J segment lost 4 bases and the V segment lost 1 base, leaving 7 bases of the junction unmatched.

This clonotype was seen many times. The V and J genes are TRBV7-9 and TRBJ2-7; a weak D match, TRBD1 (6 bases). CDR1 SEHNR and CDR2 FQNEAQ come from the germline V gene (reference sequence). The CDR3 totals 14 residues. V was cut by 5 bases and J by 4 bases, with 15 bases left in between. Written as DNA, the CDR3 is TGTGCCAGCAGCCACCGGAACAGGGTTTACGAGCAGTACTTC. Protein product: CASSHRNRVYEQYF. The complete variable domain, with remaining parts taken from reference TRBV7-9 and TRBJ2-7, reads DTGVSQNPRHKITKRGQNVTFRCDPISEHNRLYWYRQTLGQGPEFLTYFQNEAQLEKSRLLSDRFSAERPKGSFSTLEIQRTEQGDSAMYLCASSHRNRVYEQYFGPGTRLTVT.

CDR3 sequence: CASSVDGQGGQPQHF. The CDR3 DNA sequence: TGTGCCAGCAGCGTGGATGGACAGGGGGGTCAGCCCCAGCATTTT. The chain uses TRBV9 and TRBJ1-5; 10 bases agree with TRBD1. J was trimmed by 6 bases and V by 2 bases; bases with no gene match: 5. CDR3 size: 15 residues. Germline V gene data show CDR1 as SGDLS and CDR2 as YYNGEE.

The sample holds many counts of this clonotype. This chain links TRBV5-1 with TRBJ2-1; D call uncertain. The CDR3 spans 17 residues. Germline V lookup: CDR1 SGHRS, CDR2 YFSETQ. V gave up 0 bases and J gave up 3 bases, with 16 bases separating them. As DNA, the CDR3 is TGCGCCAGCAGCTTGGCGACGGACGCCAGTAACTACAATGAGCAGTTCTTC. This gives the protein CASSLATDASNYNEQFF.

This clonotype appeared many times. DNA of the CDR3: TGTGCCATCAGTGAGGGGGGCAGACTAAAGACAGATACGCAGTATTTT. Protein: CAISEGGRLKTDTQYF. This chain links TRBV10-3 with TRBJ2-3, with D maybe TRBD1 (6 bases). Germline V gene sequence: CDR1 ENHRY, CDR2 SYGVKD. The germline V and J ends were trimmed by 2 bases and 3 bases, with 15 bases remaining between them. The CDR3 extends over 16 amino acids.